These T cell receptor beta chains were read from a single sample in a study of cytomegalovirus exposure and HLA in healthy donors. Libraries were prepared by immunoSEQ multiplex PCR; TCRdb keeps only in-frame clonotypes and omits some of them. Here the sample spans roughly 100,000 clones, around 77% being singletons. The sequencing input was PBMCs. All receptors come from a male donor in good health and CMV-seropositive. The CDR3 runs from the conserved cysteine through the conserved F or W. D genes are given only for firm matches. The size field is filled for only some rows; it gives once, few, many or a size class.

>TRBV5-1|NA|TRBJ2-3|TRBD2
TGCGCCAGCAGCTTGGCTAGCGGGAGGAGCACAGATACGCAGTATTTT
CASSLASGRSTDTQYF
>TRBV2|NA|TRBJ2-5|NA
TGTGCCAGCAGTGAAGCAACCCAGTATCAAGAGACCCAGTACTTC
CASSEATQYQETQYF
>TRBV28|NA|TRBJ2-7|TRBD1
TGTGCCAGCAGTGGATCCTCGACAGGGAACTACGAGCAGTACTTC
CASSGSSTGNYEQYF
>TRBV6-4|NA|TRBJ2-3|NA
TGTGCCAGCAGTGACCAGGCCACAGATACGCAGTATTTT
CASSDQATDTQYF
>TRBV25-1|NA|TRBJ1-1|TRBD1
TGTGCCAGCGGACAGGGGGAACCTGAAGCTTTCTTT
CASGQGEPEAFF
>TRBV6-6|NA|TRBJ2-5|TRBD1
TGTGCCAGCACTGCAGGACAGGGGGTCTGGGAGACCCAGTACTTC
CASTAGQGVWETQYF
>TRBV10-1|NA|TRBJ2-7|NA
TGCGCCAGCAGTTACGGAGGGGAAGGCTCCTACGAGCAGTACTTC
CASSYGGEGSYEQYF
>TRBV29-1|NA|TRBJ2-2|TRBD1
TGCAGCGTTCACGGGACAGGGGGCGAGAGGAGCACCGGGGAGCTGTTTTTT
CSVHGTGGERSTGELFF
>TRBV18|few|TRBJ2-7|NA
TGTGCCAGCTCACCACTAGCGGCGGAGCAGTACTTC
CASSPLAAEQYF
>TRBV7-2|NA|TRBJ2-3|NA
TGTGCCAGCAGCCCTAATAGCGACACAGATACGCAGTATTTT
CASSPNSDTDTQYF
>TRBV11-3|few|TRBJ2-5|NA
TGTGCCAGCAGCGCGACGGGTTTAGAGACCCAGTACTTC
CASSATGLETQYF